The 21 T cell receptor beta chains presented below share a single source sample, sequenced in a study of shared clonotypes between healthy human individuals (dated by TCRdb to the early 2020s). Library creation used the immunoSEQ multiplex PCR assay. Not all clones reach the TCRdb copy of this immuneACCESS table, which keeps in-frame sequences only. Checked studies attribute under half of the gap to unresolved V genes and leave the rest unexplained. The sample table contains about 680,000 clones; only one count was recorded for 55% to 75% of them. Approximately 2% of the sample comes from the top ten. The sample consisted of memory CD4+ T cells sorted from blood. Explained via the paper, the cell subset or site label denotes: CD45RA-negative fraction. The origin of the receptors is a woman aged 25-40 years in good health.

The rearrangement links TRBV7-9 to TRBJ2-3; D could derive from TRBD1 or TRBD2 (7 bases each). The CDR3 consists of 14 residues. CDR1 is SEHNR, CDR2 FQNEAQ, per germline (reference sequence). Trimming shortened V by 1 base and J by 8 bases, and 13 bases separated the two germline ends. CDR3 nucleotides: TGTGCCAGCAGCTTAGACGTCAGGGGGGGTACGCAGTATTTT. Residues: CASSLDVRGGTQYF. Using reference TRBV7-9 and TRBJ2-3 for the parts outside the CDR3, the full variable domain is DTGVSQNPRHKITKRGQNVTFRCDPISEHNRLYWYRQTLGQGPEFLTYFQNEAQLEKSRLLSDRFSAERPKGSFSTLEIQRTEQGDSAMYLCASSLDVRGGTQYFGPGTRLTVL.

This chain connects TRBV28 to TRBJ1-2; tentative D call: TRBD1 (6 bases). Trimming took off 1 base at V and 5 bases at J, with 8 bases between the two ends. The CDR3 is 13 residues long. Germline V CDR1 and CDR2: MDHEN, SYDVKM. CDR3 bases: TGTGCCAGCAGTTTATTTGGACAGTATGGCTACACCTTC. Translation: CASSLFGQYGYTF.

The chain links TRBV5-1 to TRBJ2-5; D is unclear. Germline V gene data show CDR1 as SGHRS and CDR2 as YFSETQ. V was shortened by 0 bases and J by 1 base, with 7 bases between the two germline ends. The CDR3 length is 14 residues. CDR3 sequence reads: CASSLGGVQETQYF. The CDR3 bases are TGCGCCAGCAGCTTGGGTGGGGTCCAAGAGACCCAGTACTTC.

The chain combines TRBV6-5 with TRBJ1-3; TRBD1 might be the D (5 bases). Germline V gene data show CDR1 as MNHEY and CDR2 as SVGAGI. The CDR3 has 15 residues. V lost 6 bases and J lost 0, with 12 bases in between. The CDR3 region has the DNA TGTGCCAGCAGCCTAGGGACCAGCTCTGGAAACACCATATATTTT. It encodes CASSLGTSSGNTIYF.

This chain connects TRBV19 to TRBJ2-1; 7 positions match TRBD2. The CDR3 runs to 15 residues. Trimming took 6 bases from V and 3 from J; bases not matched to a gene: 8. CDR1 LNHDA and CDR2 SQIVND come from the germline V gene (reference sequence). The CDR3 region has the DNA TGTGCCAGTAGGGGCCCGGGAGGTCTCTACAATGAGCAGTTCTTC. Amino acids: CASRGPGGLYNEQFF.

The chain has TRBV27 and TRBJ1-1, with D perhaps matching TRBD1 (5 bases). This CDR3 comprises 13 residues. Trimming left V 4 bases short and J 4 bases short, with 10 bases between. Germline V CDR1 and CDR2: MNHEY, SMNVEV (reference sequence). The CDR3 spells CASSSGKSTEAFF. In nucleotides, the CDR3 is TGTGCCAGCAGTTCAGGGAAATCCACTGAAGCTTTCTTT.

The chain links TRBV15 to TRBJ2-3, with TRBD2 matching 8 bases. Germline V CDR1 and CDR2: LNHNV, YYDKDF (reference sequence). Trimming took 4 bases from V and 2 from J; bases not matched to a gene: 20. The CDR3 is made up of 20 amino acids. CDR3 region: CATSIQTPGLVGSLTDTQYF. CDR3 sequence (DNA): TGTGCCACCAGCATACAGACTCCGGGACTAGTGGGTTCACTCACAGATACGCAGTATTTT.

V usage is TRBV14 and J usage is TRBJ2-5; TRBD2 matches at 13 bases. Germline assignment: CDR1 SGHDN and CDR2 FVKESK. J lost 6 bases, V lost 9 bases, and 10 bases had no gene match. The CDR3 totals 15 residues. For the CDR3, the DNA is TGTGCCAGGGATGCCCTGACTAGCGGGAGGCAGACCCAGTACTTC. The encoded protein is CARDALTSGRQTQYF.

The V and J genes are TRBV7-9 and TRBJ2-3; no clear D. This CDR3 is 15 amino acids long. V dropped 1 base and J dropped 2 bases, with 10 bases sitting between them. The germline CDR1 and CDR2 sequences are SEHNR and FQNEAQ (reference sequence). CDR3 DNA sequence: TGTGCCAGCAGCTTAGACTCTTCCCCCACAGATACGCAGTATTTT. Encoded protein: CASSLDSSPTDTQYF.

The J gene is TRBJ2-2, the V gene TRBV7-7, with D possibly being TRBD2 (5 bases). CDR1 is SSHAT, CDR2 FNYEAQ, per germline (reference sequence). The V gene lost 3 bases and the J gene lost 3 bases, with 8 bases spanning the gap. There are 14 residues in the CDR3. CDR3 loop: CASSFGRDTGELFF. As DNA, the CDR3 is TGTGCCAGCAGCTTTGGGCGGGACACCGGGGAGCTGTTTTTT. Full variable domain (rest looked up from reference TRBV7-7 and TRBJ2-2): GAGVSQSPRYKVTKRGQDVTLRCDPISSHATLYWYQQALGQGPEFLTYFNYEAQPDKSGLPSDRFSAERPEGSISTLTIQRTEQRDSAMYRCASSFGRDTGELFFGEGSRLTVL.

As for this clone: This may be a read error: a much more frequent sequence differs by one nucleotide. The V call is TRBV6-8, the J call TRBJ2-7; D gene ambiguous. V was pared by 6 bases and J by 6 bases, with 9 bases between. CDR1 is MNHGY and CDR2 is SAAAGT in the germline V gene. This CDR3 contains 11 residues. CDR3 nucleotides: TGTGCCAGCAGCCACAACCGCGAGCAGTACTTC. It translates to CASSHNREQYF.

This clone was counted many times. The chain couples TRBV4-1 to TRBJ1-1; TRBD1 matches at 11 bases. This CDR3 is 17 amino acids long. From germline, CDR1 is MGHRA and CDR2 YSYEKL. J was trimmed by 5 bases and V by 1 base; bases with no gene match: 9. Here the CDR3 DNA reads TGCGCCAGCAGCCAAGCATCCGGACAGGGGGCGCGAACTGAAGCTTTCTTT. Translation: CASSQASGQGARTEAFF.

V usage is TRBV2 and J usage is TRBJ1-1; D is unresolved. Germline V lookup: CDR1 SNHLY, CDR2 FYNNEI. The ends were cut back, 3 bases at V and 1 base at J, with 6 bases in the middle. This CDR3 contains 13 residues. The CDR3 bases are TGTGCCAGCAGTGACGGCCAGAACACTGAAGCTTTCTTT. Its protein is CASSDGQNTEAFF.

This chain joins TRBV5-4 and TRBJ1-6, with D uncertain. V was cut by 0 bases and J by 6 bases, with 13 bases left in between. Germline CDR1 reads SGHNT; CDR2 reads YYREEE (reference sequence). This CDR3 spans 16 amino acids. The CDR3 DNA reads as TGTGCCAGCAGCTTGGAAGGGTCGGTTCGTAATTCACCCCTCCACTTT. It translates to CASSLEGSVRNSPLHF.

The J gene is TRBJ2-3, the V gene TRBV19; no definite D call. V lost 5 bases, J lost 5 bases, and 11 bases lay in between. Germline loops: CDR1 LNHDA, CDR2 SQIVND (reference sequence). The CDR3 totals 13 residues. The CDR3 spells CASSLLNGDTQYF. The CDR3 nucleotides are TGTGCCAGTAGTCTTCTAAACGGAGATACGCAGTATTTT. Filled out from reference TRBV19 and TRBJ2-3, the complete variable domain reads DGGITQSPKYLFRKEGQNVTLSCEQNLNHDAMYWYRQDPGQGLRLIYYSQIVNDFQKGDIAEGYSVSREKKESFPLTVTSAQKNPTAFYLCASSLLNGDTQYFGPGTRLTVL.

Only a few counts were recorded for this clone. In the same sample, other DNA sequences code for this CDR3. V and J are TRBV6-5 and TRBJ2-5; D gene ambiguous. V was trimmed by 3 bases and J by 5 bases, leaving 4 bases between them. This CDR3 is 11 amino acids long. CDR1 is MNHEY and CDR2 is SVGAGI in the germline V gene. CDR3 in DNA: TGTGCCAGCAGTTATGGGGAGACCCAGTACTTC. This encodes CASSYGETQYF.

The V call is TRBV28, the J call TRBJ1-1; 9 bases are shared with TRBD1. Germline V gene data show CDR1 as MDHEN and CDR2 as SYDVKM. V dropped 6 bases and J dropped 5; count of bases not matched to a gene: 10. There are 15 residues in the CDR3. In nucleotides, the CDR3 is TGTGCCAGCAGCCTACCGGGACAGGGAGAGACTGAAGCTTTCTTT. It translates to CASSLPGQGETEAFF.

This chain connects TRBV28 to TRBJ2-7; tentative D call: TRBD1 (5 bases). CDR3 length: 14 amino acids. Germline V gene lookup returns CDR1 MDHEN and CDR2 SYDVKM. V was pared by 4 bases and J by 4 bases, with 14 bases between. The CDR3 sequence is CASSSATAGYEQYF. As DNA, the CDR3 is TGTGCCAGCAGTTCGGCGACAGCAGGATACGAGCAGTACTTC.

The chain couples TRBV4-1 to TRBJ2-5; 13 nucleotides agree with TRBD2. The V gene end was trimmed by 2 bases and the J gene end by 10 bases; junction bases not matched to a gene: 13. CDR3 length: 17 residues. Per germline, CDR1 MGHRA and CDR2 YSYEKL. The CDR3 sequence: CASSQKTTSGLAGFQYF. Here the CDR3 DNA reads TGCGCCAGCAGCCAAAAAACTACTTCGGGACTAGCGGGATTCCAGTACTTC.

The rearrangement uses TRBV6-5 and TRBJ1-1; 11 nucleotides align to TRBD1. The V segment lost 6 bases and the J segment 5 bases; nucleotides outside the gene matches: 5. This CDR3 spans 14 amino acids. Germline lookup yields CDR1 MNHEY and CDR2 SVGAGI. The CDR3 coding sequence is TGTGCCAGCAGCACGGGACAGGGGGTGACTGAAGCTTTCTTT. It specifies CASSTGQGVTEAFF.

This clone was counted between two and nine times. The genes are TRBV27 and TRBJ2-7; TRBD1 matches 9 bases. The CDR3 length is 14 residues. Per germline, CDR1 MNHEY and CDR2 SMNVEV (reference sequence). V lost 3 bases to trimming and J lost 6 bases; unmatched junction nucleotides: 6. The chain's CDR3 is CASSFWDRAGEQYF. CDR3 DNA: TGTGCCAGCAGTTTTTGGGACAGGGCTGGCGAGCAGTACTTC.